This TCR beta chain came from a study of T cell repertoires in cytomegalovirus infection. Study in general: CMV epitopes that were recently identified and HLA-C-restricted were used alongside well-studied HLA-B-restricted ones.

This clonotype was detected many times. The target antigen is unknown. In TCRdb, the reads were re-called with MiXCR into one record per CDR3 protein. The sample records 800,000 to 950,000 distinct CDR3 sequences, roughly 33% being singletons. This CDR3 has 15 residues. Germline CDR1 and CDR2: SGHVS and FQNEAQ. Trimming removed 5 bases at V and 5 bases at J, with 16 bases between. The TCR was taken from a human donor in good health (CMV status not recorded). Some clones in this sample may be carry-over from other donors' samples. Sequencing was performed on cultured CD8+ T cells from PBMCs, taken from culture after CMV antigen stimulation. The chain links TRBV7-8 to TRBJ2-1, with a weak D call TRBD2 (6 bases). The CDR3 coding sequence is TGTGCCAGCAGCCCCCGTGGACTAAAGGACAATGAGCAGTTCTTC. It specifies CASSPRGLKDNEQFF.